Following are 5 T cell receptor beta chains from one sample sequenced in a study of T cells after posttransplantation cyclophosphamide. Measured with immunoSEQ multiplex PCR; TCRdb has only the in-frame clones, and not every one. The sample lists tens of thousands of clones, around 90% occurring once. The sample consisted of PBMCs. The origin of the receptors is a woman aged 40 to 50 with a blood cancer, CMV-positive, and with a related stem cell donor.

The rearrangement uses TRBV4-2 and TRBJ2-2; 10 bases fit TRBD2. The CDR3 totals 17 residues. Germline assignment: CDR1 LGHNA and CDR2 YNFKEQ. With V trimmed by 0 bases and J by 7 bases, 8 bases remained unmatched. The CDR3 spells CASSQEQAGGHGGELFF. The DNA of the CDR3 is TGTGCCAGCAGCCAAGAACAAGCGGGGGGGCACGGCGGGGAGCTGTTTTTT.

V and J are TRBV28 and TRBJ2-2; a weak D match, TRBD1 (6 bases). V shed 5 bases and J shed 3 bases, with 13 bases lying between them. Germline CDR1 reads MDHEN; CDR2 reads SYDVKM. The CDR3 covers 15 residues. The CDR3 nucleotides are TGTGCCAGCAGTCAGAGACAGGTGTACACCGGGGAGCTGTTTTTT. Amino acids: CASSQRQVYTGELFF.

This chain uses TRBV6-5 with TRBJ2-5; D ambiguous. This CDR3 comprises 14 residues. Trimming removed 2 bases from V and 0 bases from J, with 7 bases in between. Germline assignment: CDR1 MNHEY and CDR2 SVGAGI. The DNA of the CDR3 is TGTGCCAGCAGTTACATCTCGTACCAAGAGACCCAGTACTTC. It encodes CASSYISYQETQYF.

The rearrangement joins TRBV7-9 to TRBJ2-7; 7 bases agree with TRBD2. The CDR3 loop spans 16 amino acids. Trimming took 5 bases from V and 0 from J; bases not matched to a gene: 10. CDR1 and CDR2 (germline): SEHNR, FQNEAQ (reference sequence). CDR3 loop: CASSHVGGRGSYEQYF. CDR3 bases: TGTGCCAGCAGCCACGTGGGGGGGAGGGGCTCCTACGAGCAGTACTTC. Full variable domain (missing parts from reference TRBV7-9 and TRBJ2-7): DTGVSQNPRHKITKRGQNVTFRCDPISEHNRLYWYRQTLGQGPEFLTYFQNEAQLEKSRLLSDRFSAERPKGSFSTLEIQRTEQGDSAMYLCASSHVGGRGSYEQYFGPGTRLTVT.

The table lists this clone with a few counts. The chain couples TRBV6-4 to TRBJ1-6; D may be TRBD1 (6 bases). The CDR3 runs to 14 residues. CDR1 and CDR2 from the germline V gene are MRHNA and SNTAGT. The V and J ends lost 5 bases and 10 bases respectively, with 15 bases between them. Here the CDR3 reads CASSPGGGESPLHF. DNA for the CDR3: TGTGCCAGCAGTCCTGGGGGGGGCGAGTCACCCCTCCACTTT.